These 29 T cell receptor beta chains were sequenced from one sample in a study of blood T cell repertoires in COVID-19. Clones were sequenced by immunoSEQ multiplex PCR, and TCRdb holds only the in-frame ones, with some missing. The sample holds roughly 260,000 clones, more than 75% seen once. The material sequenced was peripheral blood. The receptors were sampled from a man aged 40-50 years who had recovered from COVID-19.

This clone was recorded a few times. The chain combines TRBV6-5 with TRBJ1-2; D not certain. V gave up 2 bases and J gave up 3 bases, with 7 bases separating them. The germline CDR1 and CDR2 sequences are MNHEY and SVGAGI. The CDR3 loop spans 13 amino acids. Written as DNA, the CDR3 is TGTGCCAGCAGTTACGGCGGGGACTATGGCTACACCTTC. This sequence encodes CASSYGGDYGYTF.

V and J are TRBV4-3 and TRBJ2-1; 9 bases map to TRBD2. The CDR3 totals 17 residues. V was pared by 4 bases and J by 4 bases, with 11 bases of the junction left unmatched. Germline assignment: CDR1 LGHNA and CDR2 YSLEER. In nucleotides, the CDR3 is TGCGCCAGCAGCCGAACATCCGGACTAGCGACTTACAATGAGCAGTTCTTC. It codes for CASSRTSGLATYNEQFF.

This clone was seen only once. This chain links TRBV20-1 with TRBJ2-1, with 10 positions matching TRBD2. Germline V lookup: CDR1 DFQATT, CDR2 SNEGSKA (reference sequence). Losses at the gene ends were 3 bases for V and 9 bases for J; bases not matched to a gene: 11. The CDR3 loop spans 15 amino acids. CDR3 in amino acids: CSASSGSGRGGEQFF. The CDR3 DNA sequence: TGCAGTGCTAGTTCCGGAAGCGGGAGGGGGGGTGAGCAGTTCTTC.

The count of this clone is one. The genes are TRBV6-2 or TRBV6-3 and TRBJ2-2, with no clear D. There are 14 residues in the CDR3. In germline, CDR1 is MNHEY, CDR2 SVGEGT. V was pared by 2 bases and J by 0 bases, with 4 bases between. The CDR3 DNA reads as TGTGCCAGCAGTTACATCGCGAACACCGGGGAGCTGTTTTTT. The encoded protein is CASSYIANTGELFF.

The V gene is TRBV5-1, the J gene TRBJ1-1, with TRBD1 identical over 9 bases. CDR3 size: 13 residues. Germline V gene sequence: CDR1 SGHRS, CDR2 YFSETQ. V lost 0 bases and J lost 10; bases outside the gene matches: 4. The CDR3 loop reads CASSLDRGQRAFF. The CDR3 region has the DNA TGCGCCAGCAGCTTGGACAGGGGGCAGAGAGCTTTCTTT.

V gene TRBV7-9 combines with J gene TRBJ1-3; D remains unclear. There are 12 residues in the CDR3. Deletions cut 4 bases from V and 4 bases from J, with 5 bases between. The germline CDR1 and CDR2 sequences are SEHNR and FQNEAQ (reference sequence). CDR3 loop: CASSSQGNTIYF. The DNA for the CDR3 is TGTGCCAGCAGCTCACAGGGAAACACCATATATTTT.

The genes are TRBV10-3 and TRBJ1-1, with 8 bases lining up with TRBD1. The trim removed 6 bases at V and 1 base at J, leaving 7 bases unmatched. The CDR3 sequence is 15 residues long. The germline gives CDR1 ENHRY, CDR2 SYGVKD. The CDR3 nucleotides read TGTGCCATCAGGGGCGGGACAGGAGAGAACACTGAAGCTTTCTTT. It specifies CAIRGGTGENTEAFF.

The V gene is TRBV25-1, the J gene TRBJ1-6; a possible D gene is TRBD1 (5 bases). Per the germline V gene, CDR1 is MGHDK and CDR2 is SYGVNS. Trimming took off 2 bases at V and 7 bases at J, with 9 bases between the two ends. CDR3 length: 14 amino acids. The CDR3 coding sequence is TGTGCCAGCAGTGAAAGGCAGGGAAATTCACCCCTCCACTTT. The encoded protein is CASSERQGNSPLHF. The whole variable domain, filled in from reference TRBV25-1 and TRBJ1-6, reads EADIYQTPRYLVIGTGKKITLECSQTMGHDKMYWYQQDPGMELHLIHYSYGVNSTEKGDLSSESTVSRIRTEHFPLTLESARPSHTSQYLCASSERQGNSPLHFGNGTRLTVT.

CDR3 nucleotide sequence: TGCGCCAGCAGCTTGGGGACACCCAATGGCTACACCTTC. Amino acid sequence: CASSLGTPNGYTF. The J gene is TRBJ1-2, the V gene TRBV5-1, with D possibly TRBD1 on 5 matching bases. Trimming cost V 0 bases and J 6 bases, with 9 bases left between them. The CDR3 contains 13 residues. Per the germline V gene, CDR1 is SGHRS and CDR2 is YFSETQ.

The chain employs TRBV21-1 and TRBJ1-2; the table's D call, TRBD1, was not checked against the DNA. TRBV21-1 is a documented pseudogene. The CDR3 has 17 residues. The chain's CDR3 is CASSKGYGTGGRYGYTF. The CDR3 DNA follows: TGTGCCAGCAGCAAGGGATACGGGACAGGGGGCCGGTATGGCTACACCTTC.

This clone was seen once. V usage is TRBV7-2 and J usage is TRBJ2-7, with a weak D call TRBD2 (6 bases). The CDR3 runs to 13 residues. The V end was cut by 1 base, the J end by 8 bases, with 12 bases between. Germline CDR1 reads SGHTA; CDR2 reads FQGNSA. The CDR3 here is CASSLEAGKQQYF. The CDR3 nucleotides are TGTGCCAGCAGCTTAGAGGCGGGAAAACAGCAGTACTTC. Filled out from reference TRBV7-2 and TRBJ2-7, the complete variable domain reads GAGVSQSPSNKVTEKGKDVELRCDPISGHTALYWYRQSLGQGLEFLIYFQGNSAPDKSGLPSDRFSAERTGGSVSTLTIQRTQQEDSAVYLCASSLEAGKQQYFGPGTRLTVT.

The chain recombines TRBV19 with TRBJ1-1, with 8 bases matching TRBD1. The CDR3 spans 16 residues. Germline CDR1 LNHDA, CDR2 SQIVND (reference sequence). V was pared by 5 bases and J by 1 base, with 9 bases of the junction left unmatched. DNA of the CDR3: TGTGCCAGTAGTCCGCTCCAGGGGGCAGGGAACACTGAAGCTTTCTTT. It codes for CASSPLQGAGNTEAFF.

This clone was seen once. The chain couples TRBV27 to TRBJ2-6; TRBD2 is a possible D gene (5 bases). V was trimmed by 7 bases and J by 4 bases, leaving 17 bases between them. Germline lookup yields CDR1 MNHEY and CDR2 SMNVEV (reference sequence). This CDR3 is built from 16 residues. CDR3 bases: TGTGCCAGCACAAATTATGGAAGGGAGGGGGCCAACGTCCTGACTTTC. This codes for CASTNYGREGANVLTF. The entire variable domain, with the rest obtained from reference TRBV27 and TRBJ2-6, is as follows: EAQVTQNPRYLITVTGKKLTVTCSQNMNHEYMSWYRQDPGLGLRQIYYSMNVEVTDKGDVPEGYKVSRKEKRNFPLILESPSPNQTSLYFCASTNYGREGANVLTFGAGSRLTVL.

This clone was observed a few times. The chain combines TRBV7-2 with TRBJ2-2; perhaps TRBD2 as D (6 bases). In germline, CDR1 is SGHTA, CDR2 FQGNSA. V lost 2 bases and J lost 5, with 15 bases in between. The CDR3 is 16 amino acids. The CDR3 region has the DNA TGTGCCAGCAGCTTATATGGCGGGGCGAGTACCGGGGAGCTGTTTTTT. Translating it yields CASSLYGGASTGELFF.

V is TRBV5-1 and J is TRBJ2-3, with 8 bases fitting TRBD2. V lost 4 bases to trimming and J lost 6 bases; unmatched junction nucleotides: 4. CDR1 is SGHRS and CDR2 is YFSETQ in the germline V gene. This CDR3 spans 13 amino acids. The CDR3 DNA follows: TGCGCCAGCAGCCCGGGACTAGTCGATACGCAGTATTTT. Protein sequence: CASSPGLVDTQYF.

The chain combines TRBV5-1 with TRBJ1-1; 9 bases are a match to TRBD1. This CDR3 has 16 amino acids. CDR1 SGHRS and CDR2 YFSETQ come from the germline V gene. J was trimmed by 5 bases and V by 3 bases; bases with no gene match: 11. CDR3 amino acids: CASSSDPGQGNTEAFF. The DNA of the CDR3 is TGCGCCAGCAGCTCCGACCCGGGACAGGGAAATACTGAAGCTTTCTTT.

The CDR3 region has the DNA TGTGCCATCAGTGGTAATTCTGAGCGTACGCAGTATTTT. This codes for CAISGNSERTQYF. V is TRBV10-3 and J is TRBJ2-3; no clear D. V dropped 4 bases and J dropped 8 bases, with 13 bases sitting between them. This CDR3 has 13 residues. Germline CDR1 is ENHRY and CDR2 is SYGVKD.

The V gene is TRBV5-1, the J gene TRBJ2-1; TRBD2 matches at 10 bases. This CDR3 is built from 18 residues. V was clipped by 0 bases and J by 0 bases; unmatched bases: 6. Per the germline V gene, CDR1 is SGHRS and CDR2 is YFSETQ. The CDR3 region is CASSLELAGRRSYNEQFF. CDR3 coding DNA: TGCGCCAGCAGCTTGGAACTAGCGGGAAGACGCTCCTACAATGAGCAGTTCTTC.

The gene calls are TRBV5-1 and TRBJ1-2; D call uncertain. Trimming took off 0 bases at V and 0 bases at J, with 9 bases between the two ends. This CDR3 contains 15 residues. CDR1 and CDR2 from the germline V gene are SGHRS and YFSETQ. The CDR3 DNA reads as TGCGCCAGCAGCTTGGGCGGAAACACTAACTATGGCTACACCTTC. Translating gives CASSLGGNTNYGYTF.

The J gene is TRBJ2-1, the V gene TRBV7-6; 9 bases are shared with TRBD2. The ends lost 1 base at V and 10 bases at J; junction bases unmatched: 2. Germline CDR1 reads SGHVS; CDR2 reads FNYEAQ. This CDR3 has 13 residues. The CDR3 loop reads CASSLVLAGEQFF. The CDR3 bases are TGTGCCAGCAGCTTAGTGCTAGCGGGGGAGCAGTTCTTC.

The V gene is TRBV10-1, the J gene TRBJ2-3; a weak D match, TRBD2 (5 bases). The ends were cut back, 8 bases at V and 5 bases at J, with 20 bases in the middle. The CDR3 loop spans 15 amino acids. Germline lookup yields CDR1 WNHNN and CDR2 SYGVQD (reference sequence). The CDR3 nucleotides read TGCGCCAGCCCCCGGGGTCCCAATATGGGAGATACGCAGTATTTT. It yields the protein CASPRGPNMGDTQYF.

The count of this clone is one. This chain joins TRBV6-5 and TRBJ2-2, with TRBD2 as a possible D gene (5 bases). With 0 bases removed from V and 7 bases from J, the gap between germline ends came to 12 bases. Germline CDR1 is MNHEY and CDR2 is SVGAGI. The CDR3 is 15 amino acids. The CDR3 region is CASSYSWTGDGELFF. CDR3 nucleotide sequence: TGTGCCAGCAGTTACTCGTGGACCGGGGACGGGGAGCTGTTTTTT.

The sample holds one count of this clone. The sample holds other DNA sequences that translate to the same CDR3. The chain couples TRBV7-9 to TRBJ2-3, with no clear D. Trimming removed 3 bases from V and 4 bases from J, with 5 bases in between. The CDR3 runs 12 residues. From germline, CDR1 is SEHNR and CDR2 FQNEAQ (reference sequence). CDR3 nucleotides: TGTGCCAGCAGCTTGAGTTCAGATACGCAGTATTTT. It yields the protein CASSLSSDTQYF.

V usage is TRBV27 and J usage is TRBJ2-2, with D perhaps TRBD1 (6 bases). CDR1 is MNHEY and CDR2 is SMNVEV in the germline V gene (reference sequence). The CDR3 totals 18 residues. Trimming shortened V by 6 bases and J by 2 bases, and 22 bases separated the two germline ends. The CDR3 is CASSRSVGTSDNTGELFF. Here the CDR3 DNA reads TGTGCCAGCAGCCGCTCGGTAGGGACATCGGACAACACCGGGGAGCTGTTTTTT.

The chain carries TRBV5-4 and TRBJ2-2, with 13 nucleotides matching TRBD2. The CDR3 spans 18 residues. V shed 4 bases, J shed 0 bases, and the junction held 6 bases outside the gene matches. Looked up from germline, CDR1 is SGHNT and CDR2 is YYREEE (reference sequence). Here the CDR3 DNA reads TGTGCCAGCAGCCCTGGACTAGCGGGGGACACGAACACCGGGGAGCTGTTTTTT. Protein sequence: CASSPGLAGDTNTGELFF. Full variable domain (missing parts from reference TRBV5-4 and TRBJ2-2): ETGVTQSPTHLIKTRGQQVTLRCSSQSGHNTVSWYQQALGQGPQFIFQYYREEENGRGNFPPRFSGLQFPNYSSELNVNALELDDSALYLCASSPGLAGDTNTGELFFGEGSRLTVL.

The chain has TRBV5-4 and TRBJ2-5, with 8 bases aligning to TRBD1. In germline, CDR1 is SGHNT, CDR2 YYREEE (reference sequence). After removal of 3 bases from V and 4 bases from J, the junction contained 5 bases not matched to a gene. The CDR3 covers 14 residues. The CDR3 DNA follows: TGTGCCAGCAGCTCCCCAGGGGGCACAGAGACCCAGTACTTC. It codes for CASSSPGGTETQYF.

The rearrangement links TRBV5-6 to TRBJ1-4; 7 positions match TRBD1. The germline CDR1 and CDR2 sequences are SGHDT and YYEEEE. The CDR3 contains 14 residues. V lost 1 base, J lost 7 bases, and 4 bases stayed unmatched. The CDR3 here is CASSLLQGGEKLFF. For the CDR3, the DNA is TGTGCCAGCAGCTTGCTTCAGGGGGGTGAAAAACTGTTTTTT.

The chain combines TRBV9 with TRBJ1-5, with D possibly matching TRBD1 (6 bases). The CDR3 loop spans 14 amino acids. V was trimmed by 3 bases and J by 7 bases, leaving 14 bases between them. Per germline, CDR1 SGDLS and CDR2 YYNGEE. CDR3 residues: CASSEPGTTQPQHF. CDR3 bases: TGTGCCAGCAGCGAACCCGGGACAACCCAGCCCCAGCATTTT. The whole variable domain, filled in from reference TRBV9 and TRBJ1-5, reads DSGVTQTPKHLITATGQRVTLRCSPRSGDLSVYWYQQSLDQGLQFLIQYYNGEERAKGNILERFSAQQFPDLHSELNLSSLELGDSALYFCASSEPGTTQPQHFGDGTRLSIL.

The table lists this clone with a few counts. V gene TRBV9 combines with J gene TRBJ2-2, with TRBD2 as a possible D gene (5 bases). Per germline, CDR1 SGDLS and CDR2 YYNGEE. Trimming cost V 4 bases and J 6 bases, with 16 bases left between them. The CDR3 is made up of 15 amino acids. CDR3 sequence reads: CASSPLMGAAGELFF. In DNA, the CDR3 is TGTGCCAGCAGCCCTCTTATGGGAGCCGCCGGGGAGCTGTTTTTT.